The 15 T cell receptor beta chains below come from one sample, sequenced in a study of cytomegalovirus exposure and HLA in healthy donors (dated by TCRdb to the late 2010s). The receptor library was made with the immunoSEQ multiplex PCR assay. For the multiplex PCR, a mixture combining 60 forward primers for TCR Vbeta segments and 13 reverse primers for TCR Jbeta segments was used. As stored in TCRdb, this immuneACCESS dataset retains in-frame rearrangements with V and J assigned. A fraction of the clones does not appear; measured against another copy, unresolved V genes explain less than half of the discrepancy, and the remainder lacks a known reason. The sample table holds 50,000 or so clones, of which roughly four fifths were seen once. The ten biggest clones cover roughly 2.5% of the sample. Sequencing was carried out using PBMCs. The receptors shown here come from a boy between 5 and 17 years old in good health and CMV-seropositive.

The genes are TRBV10-3 and TRBJ2-5, with 13 bases fitting TRBD2. With V trimmed by 10 bases and J by 7 bases, 12 bases remained unmatched. This CDR3 region has 15 residues. Per the germline V gene, CDR1 is ENHRY and CDR2 is SYGVKD. The CDR3 protein is CATSGTSGVSGTQYF. CDR3 in DNA: TGTGCCACCTCCGGGACTAGCGGGGTCTCAGGGACCCAGTACTTC.

The chain employs TRBV29-1 and TRBJ2-3; no definite D call. The CDR3 totals 13 residues. The V gene's germline CDR1 is SQVTM and CDR2 ANQGSEA. The ends were cut back, 6 bases at V and 6 bases at J, with 16 bases in the middle. Here the CDR3 DNA reads TGCAGCGTGCTTGGCGGAGCTGAGGATACGCAGTATTTT. This codes for CSVLGGAEDTQYF.

The V and J genes are TRBV10-3 and TRBJ1-1, with D possibly being TRBD1 (5 bases). V gave up 11 bases and J gave up 5 bases, with 15 bases separating them. Looked up from germline, CDR1 is ENHRY and CDR2 is SYGVKD. The CDR3 spans 12 residues. CDR3 DNA sequence: TGTGCCGCGCTCGGGGGAGGGACTGAAGCTTTCTTT. Protein: CAALGGGTEAFF.

J is TRBJ2-1 and V is TRBV11-2, with D possibly TRBD2 on 9 matching bases. This CDR3 is built from 16 residues. CDR1 SGHAT and CDR2 FQNNGV come from the germline V gene. V lost 1 base, J lost 9 bases, and 19 bases lay in between. DNA for the CDR3: TGTGCCAGCAGCTTAGTAGGCCTAGCGGGGACAGGTGAGCAGTTCTTC. Its protein product is CASSLVGLAGTGEQFF. The whole variable domain, filled in from reference TRBV11-2 and TRBJ2-1, reads EAGVAQSPRYKIIEKRQSVAFWCNPISGHATLYWYQQILGQGPKLLIQFQNNGVVDDSQLPKDRFSAERLKGVDSTLKIQPAKLEDSAVYLCASSLVGLAGTGEQFFGPGTRLTVL.

This chain connects TRBV18 to TRBJ2-7; 10 bases align to TRBD2. The CDR3 sequence is 14 residues long. CDR1 is KGHSH, CDR2 LQKENI, per germline. The junction had 3 bases not matched to a gene; V was cut back by 4 bases and J by 3 bases. For the CDR3, the DNA is TGTGCCAGCTCACTAACTAGCGGGGTCTACGAGCAGTACTTC. Its translation: CASSLTSGVYEQYF.

Only a few counts were recorded for this clone. This chain joins TRBV5-1 and TRBJ2-7; weak D call: TRBD2 (5 bases). Germline CDR1 and CDR2: SGHRS and YFSETQ. This CDR3 is 14 amino acids long. The V end was cut by 2 bases, the J end by 5 bases, with 14 bases between. CDR3 region: CASSLGGWGNEQYF. In nucleotides, the CDR3 is TGCGCCAGCAGCTTAGGAGGATGGGGTAACGAGCAGTACTTC. The full variable domain, its missing parts supplied by reference TRBV5-1 and TRBJ2-7, is KAGVTQTPRYLIKTRGQQVTLSCSPISGHRSVSWYQQTPGQGLQFLFEYFSETQRNKGNFPGRFSGRQFSNSRSEMNVSTLELGDSALYLCASSLGGWGNEQYFGPGTRLTVT.

This clone showed up just once. The chain carries TRBV9 and TRBJ1-2; TRBD1 is a possible D gene (5 bases). Germline-derived CDR1 and CDR2 are SGDLS and YYNGEE. The CDR3 has 16 residues. V was cut by 4 bases and J by 7 bases, with 23 bases left in between. The CDR3 sequence: CASSPTPPRREVGYTF. The CDR3 coding sequence is TGTGCCAGCAGCCCAACCCCCCCCCGCAGGGAGGTTGGCTACACCTTC.

This chain connects TRBV11-2 to TRBJ1-1; weak D call: TRBD1 (5 bases). CDR1 and CDR2 (germline): SGHAT, FQNNGV. V lost 2 bases, J lost 4 bases, and 17 bases lay in between. The CDR3 spans 16 residues. CDR3 protein: CASSLLGANLSTEAFF. In DNA, the CDR3 is TGTGCCAGCAGCTTATTAGGGGCGAACTTGAGCACTGAAGCTTTCTTT.

This clone was counted a single time. The J gene is TRBJ1-6, the V gene TRBV10-3; 7 bases agree with TRBD1. This CDR3 region has 12 residues. Germline V lookup: CDR1 ENHRY, CDR2 SYGVKD. The ends lost 11 bases at V and 6 bases at J; junction bases unmatched: 4. This CDR3 is CALGQPNSPLHF. CDR3 nucleotides: TGTGCCCTGGGACAGCCTAATTCACCCCTCCACTTT.

This clone was detected a few times. This sequence joins TRBV21-1 and TRBJ2-2; the D call in the table, TRBD2, was not verified against the DNA. TRBV21-1 is an annotated pseudogene. The CDR3 runs to 15 residues. The CDR3 sequence: CASSKARKLNGELFF. The CDR3 DNA sequence: TGTGCCAGCAGCAAAGCGCGGAAATTAAACGGGGAGCTGTTTTTT.

Comment on this clone: The sample holds other DNA sequences that translate to the same CDR3. V gene TRBV27 combines with J gene TRBJ1-1; the match to TRBD1 covers 8 bases. The trim removed 6 bases at V and 1 base at J, leaving 4 bases unmatched. Germline loops: CDR1 MNHEY, CDR2 SMNVEV (reference sequence). The CDR3 has 14 residues. Written as DNA, the CDR3 is TGTGCCAGCAGCCTCACAGGGGGGAACACTGAAGCTTTCTTT. This gives the protein CASSLTGGNTEAFF.

V and J are TRBV4-1 and TRBJ1-4; 11 bases line up with TRBD1. The CDR3 sequence is 15 residues long. V shed 7 bases, J shed 10 bases, and the junction held 11 bases outside the gene matches. Germline CDR1 and CDR2: MGHRA and YSYEKL. CDR3 sequence (DNA): TGCGCCAGCATCGCGCTCCCGGGACAGGGGGGAAAACTGTTTTTT. It codes for CASIALPGQGGKLFF.

The chain carries TRBV5-6 and TRBJ2-4; possible D gene TRBD2, 6 bases. V was trimmed by 4 bases and J by 12 bases, leaving 11 bases between them. This CDR3 has 11 residues. Germline V gene lookup returns CDR1 SGHDT and CDR2 YYEEEE. DNA for the CDR3: TGTGCCAGCAGCCTGGGGCGGGGTCAGTACTTC. It yields the protein CASSLGRGQYF. The whole variable domain, remainder taken from reference TRBV5-6 and TRBJ2-4, is DAGVTQSPTHLIKTRGQQVTLRCSPKSGHDTVSWYQQALGQGPQFIFQYYEEEERQRGNFPDRFSGHQFPNYSSELNVNALLLGDSALYLCASSLGRGQYFGAGTRLSVL.

This clone was seen a single time. The chain uses TRBV27 and TRBJ2-7; D is unresolved. The CDR3 is 10 amino acids. Trimming left V 5 bases short and J 6 bases short, with 5 bases between. Germline assignment: CDR1 MNHEY and CDR2 SMNVEV (reference sequence). DNA for the CDR3: TGTGCCAGCAGTCCTTCCGAGCAGTACTTC. Its translation: CASSPSEQYF.

V gene TRBV10-3 combines with J gene TRBJ2-3; possibly TRBD2 for D (6 bases). Per germline, CDR1 ENHRY and CDR2 SYGVKD. This CDR3 has 14 amino acids. Trimming took off 4 bases at V and 3 bases at J, with 11 bases between the two ends. Here the CDR3 reads CAISARRETDTQYF. CDR3 DNA: TGTGCCATCAGTGCTCGGAGGGAAACAGATACGCAGTATTTT.